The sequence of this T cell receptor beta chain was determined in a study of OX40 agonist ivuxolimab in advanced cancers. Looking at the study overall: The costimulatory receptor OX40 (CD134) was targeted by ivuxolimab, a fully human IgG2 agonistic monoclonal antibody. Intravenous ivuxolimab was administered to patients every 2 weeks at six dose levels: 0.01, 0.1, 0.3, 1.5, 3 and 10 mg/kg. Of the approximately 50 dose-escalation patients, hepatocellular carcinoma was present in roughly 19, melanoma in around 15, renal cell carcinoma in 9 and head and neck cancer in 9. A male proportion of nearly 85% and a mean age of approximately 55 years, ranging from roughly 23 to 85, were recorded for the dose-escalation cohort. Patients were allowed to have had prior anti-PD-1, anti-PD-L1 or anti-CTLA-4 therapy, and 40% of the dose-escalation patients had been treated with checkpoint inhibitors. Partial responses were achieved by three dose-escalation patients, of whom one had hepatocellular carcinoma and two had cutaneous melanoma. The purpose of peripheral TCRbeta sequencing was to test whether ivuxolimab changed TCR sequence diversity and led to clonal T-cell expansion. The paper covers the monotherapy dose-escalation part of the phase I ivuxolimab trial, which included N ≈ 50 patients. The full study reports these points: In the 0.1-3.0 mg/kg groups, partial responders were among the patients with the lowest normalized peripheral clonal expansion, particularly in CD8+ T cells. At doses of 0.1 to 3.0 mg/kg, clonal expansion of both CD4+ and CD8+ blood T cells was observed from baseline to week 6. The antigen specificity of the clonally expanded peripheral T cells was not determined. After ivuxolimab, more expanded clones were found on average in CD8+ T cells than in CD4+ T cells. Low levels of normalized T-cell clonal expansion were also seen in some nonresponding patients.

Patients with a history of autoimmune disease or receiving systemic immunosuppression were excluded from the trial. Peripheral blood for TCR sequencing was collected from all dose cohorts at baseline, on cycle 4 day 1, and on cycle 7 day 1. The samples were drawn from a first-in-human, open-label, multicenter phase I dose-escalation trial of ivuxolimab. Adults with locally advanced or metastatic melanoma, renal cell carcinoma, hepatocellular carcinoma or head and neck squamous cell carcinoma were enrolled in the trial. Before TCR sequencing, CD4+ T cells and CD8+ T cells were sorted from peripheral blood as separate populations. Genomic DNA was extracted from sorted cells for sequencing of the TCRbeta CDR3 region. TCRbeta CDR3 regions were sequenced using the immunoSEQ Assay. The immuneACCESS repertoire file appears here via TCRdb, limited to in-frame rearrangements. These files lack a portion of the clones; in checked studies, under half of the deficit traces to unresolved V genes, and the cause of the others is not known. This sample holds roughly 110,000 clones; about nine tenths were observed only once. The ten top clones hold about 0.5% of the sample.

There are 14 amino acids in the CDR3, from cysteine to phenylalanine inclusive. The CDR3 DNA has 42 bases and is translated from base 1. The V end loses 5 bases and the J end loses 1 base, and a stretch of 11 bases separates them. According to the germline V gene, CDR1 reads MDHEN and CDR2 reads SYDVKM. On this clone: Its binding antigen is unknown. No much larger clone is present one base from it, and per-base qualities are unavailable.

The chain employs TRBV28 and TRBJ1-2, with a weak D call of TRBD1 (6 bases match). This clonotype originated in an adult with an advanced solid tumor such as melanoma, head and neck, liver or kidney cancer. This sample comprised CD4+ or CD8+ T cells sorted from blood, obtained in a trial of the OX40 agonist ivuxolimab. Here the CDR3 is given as CASSSGQINYGYTF. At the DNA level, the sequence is TGTGCCAGCAGTAGCGGACAGATTAACTATGGCTACACCTTC.